These T cell receptor beta chains were read from a single sample in a study of T cells in localized non-small cell lung cancer. Sequencing used immunoSEQ multiplex PCR; TCRdb keeps in-frame clones, though not all of them. The sample yields around 79,000 clones, over 60% seen once. The source was PBMCs, collected before any cancer treatment. These receptors were obtained from a man aged 40-75 years with stage II squamous cell lung carcinoma. The conserved cysteine and the conserved F or W are not part of the CDR3 here. D genes are given only for firm matches. A row's size may be missing; if present it is once, few, many or a size class.

V gene: TRBV7-2
clone size: -
D gene: TRBD1
CDR3 protein: ASGTGSNQPQH

V gene: TRBV19
clone size: -
D gene: TRBD1
CDR3 protein: ASSAGGVRGYT

V gene: TRBV30
clone size: -
D gene: -
CDR3 protein: AWSADSSYEQY

V gene: TRBV19
clone size: -
D gene: -
CDR3 protein: ASQGRRDFPNNEQF

V gene: TRBV27
clone size: -
D gene: -
CDR3 protein: ASSFDHPYNEQF

V gene: TRBV30
clone size: -
D gene: -
CDR3 protein: ACEQRGHEQY

V gene: TRBV19
clone size: -
D gene: -
CDR3 protein: ASSLKGTDTQY

V gene: TRBV6-5
clone size: -
D gene: -
CDR3 protein: ASSYSSTGNEQY

V gene: TRBV6-4
clone size: -
D gene: -
CDR3 protein: ASSDSINRGAHYGYT

V gene: TRBV28
clone size: -
D gene: TRBD1
CDR3 protein: ASSRDRDSPLH

V gene: TRBV25-1
clone size: -
D gene: TRBD1
CDR3 protein: ASSGWGQGAAGANVLT

V gene: TRBV14
clone size: -
D gene: TRBD2
CDR3 protein: ASSLAGVIDTQY

V gene: TRBV5-1
clone size: -
D gene: -
CDR3 protein: ASLLNPNTEAF

V gene: TRBV9
clone size: once
D gene: -
CDR3 protein: ASSRLGAKNTGELF

V gene: TRBV6-1
clone size: -
D gene: -
CDR3 protein: ASSESAYEKLF

V gene: TRBV6-1
clone size: -
D gene: -
CDR3 protein: ASTPQGRNQPQH

V gene: TRBV5-4
clone size: -
D gene: -
CDR3 protein: ASSLSINEQF

V gene: TRBV28
clone size: -
D gene: -
CDR3 protein: ASSRLQGSVRNEQF

V gene: TRBV21-1
clone size: -
D gene: -
CDR3 protein: ASSIRAKTNEQF

V gene: TRBV30
clone size: -
D gene: -
CDR3 protein: AWSVRKLYTEAF

V gene: TRBV7-8
clone size: once
D gene: -
CDR3 protein: ASSTQGVNEQY

V gene: TRBV5-4
clone size: once
D gene: -
CDR3 protein: ASTPFGGQGSTGELF

V gene: TRBV9
clone size: -
D gene: -
CDR3 protein: ASSVREVRAGELF

V gene: TRBV5-8
clone size: -
D gene: -
CDR3 protein: ASSLNLPGAGGYT

V gene: TRBV7-9
clone size: -
D gene: -
CDR3 protein: ASSDTAGERAYEQY

V gene: TRBV5-1
clone size: -
D gene: -
CDR3 protein: ASSLVGGKAQPQH

V gene: TRBV14
clone size: -
D gene: -
CDR3 protein: ASSQVSTAYEQY

V gene: TRBV19
clone size: -
D gene: -
CDR3 protein: ASSIGGGTDTQY

V gene: TRBV19
clone size: -
D gene: TRBD1
CDR3 protein: ASSPTGGTGANVLT

V gene: TRBV28
clone size: -
D gene: -
CDR3 protein: ASRGGIETQY

V gene: TRBV5-1
clone size: -
D gene: -
CDR3 protein: ASSLSRAEGYGYT

V gene: TRBV5-1
clone size: -
D gene: -
CDR3 protein: ASSLGQSNTEAF

V gene: TRBV2
clone size: -
D gene: TRBD1
CDR3 protein: ASSIGTADSNQPQH

V gene: TRBV11-2
clone size: -
D gene: -
CDR3 protein: ASIQGSGLAYNEQF

V gene: TRBV10-3
clone size: -
D gene: TRBD2
CDR3 protein: AISESPAGGETQY

V gene: TRBV9
clone size: -
D gene: -
CDR3 protein: ASSQAPDWLGIYGYT

V gene: TRBV7-9
clone size: -
D gene: TRBD1
CDR3 protein: ASSRQGVGDEQF

V gene: TRBV4-2
clone size: few
D gene: TRBD2
CDR3 protein: ASSQDPGSGGADTQY

V gene: TRBV30
clone size: few
D gene: -
CDR3 protein: AWRGGPRRGPLH

V gene: TRBV5-6
clone size: -
D gene: -
CDR3 protein: ASSLLNSPLH

V gene: TRBV19
clone size: -
D gene: -
CDR3 protein: ASSIDGYNEQF

V gene: TRBV29-1
clone size: once
D gene: -
CDR3 protein: SVAASRYSKNEQF

V gene: TRBV15
clone size: once
D gene: -
CDR3 protein: AVQGTSTDTQY

V gene: TRBV7-9
clone size: few
D gene: -
CDR3 protein: ASSLQGSYTEAF

V gene: TRBV5-6
clone size: -
D gene: -
CDR3 protein: ASSRGVGQLTGYT